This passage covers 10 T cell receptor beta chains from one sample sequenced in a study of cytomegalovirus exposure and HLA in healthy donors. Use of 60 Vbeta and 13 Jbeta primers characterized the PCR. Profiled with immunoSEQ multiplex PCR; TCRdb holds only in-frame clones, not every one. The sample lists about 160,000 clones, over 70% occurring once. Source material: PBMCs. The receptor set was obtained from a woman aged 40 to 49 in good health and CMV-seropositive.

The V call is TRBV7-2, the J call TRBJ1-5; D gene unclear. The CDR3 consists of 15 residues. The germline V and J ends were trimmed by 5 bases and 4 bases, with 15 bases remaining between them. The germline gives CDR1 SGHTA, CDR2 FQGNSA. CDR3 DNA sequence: TGTGCCAGCAGCCAGATGAGGGCTGGGAATCAGCCCCAGCATTTT. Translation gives CASSQMRAGNQPQHF.

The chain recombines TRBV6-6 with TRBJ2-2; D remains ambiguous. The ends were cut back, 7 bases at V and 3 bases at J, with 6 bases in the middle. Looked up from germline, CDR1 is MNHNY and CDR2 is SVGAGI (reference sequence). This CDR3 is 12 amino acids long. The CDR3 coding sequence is TGTGCCAGCAACGGGTACACCGGGGAGCTGTTTTTT. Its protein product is CASNGYTGELFF.

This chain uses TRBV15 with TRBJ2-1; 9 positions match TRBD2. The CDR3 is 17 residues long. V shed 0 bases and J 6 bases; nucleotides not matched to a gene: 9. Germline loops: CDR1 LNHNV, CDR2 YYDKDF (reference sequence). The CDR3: CATSRDLGAGGRNEQFF. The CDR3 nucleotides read TGTGCCACCAGCAGAGATTTAGGCGCGGGGGGGCGCAATGAGCAGTTCTTC.

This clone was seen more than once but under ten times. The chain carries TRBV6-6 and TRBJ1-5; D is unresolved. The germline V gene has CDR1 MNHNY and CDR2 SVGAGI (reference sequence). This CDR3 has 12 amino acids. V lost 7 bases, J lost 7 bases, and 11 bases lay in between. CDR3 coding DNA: TGTGCCAGCACCATAGAACCACAGCCCCAGCATTTT. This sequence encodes CASTIEPQPQHF.

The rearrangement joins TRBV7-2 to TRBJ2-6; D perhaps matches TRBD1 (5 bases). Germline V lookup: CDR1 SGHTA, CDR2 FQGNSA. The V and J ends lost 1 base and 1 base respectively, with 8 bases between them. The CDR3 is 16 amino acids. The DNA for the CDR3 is TGTGCCAGCAGCTTAGGTTCAGGGTCTGGGGCCAACGTCCTGACTTTC. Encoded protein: CASSLGSGSGANVLTF.

This CDR3 reads CASSQASGSSGNTIYF. The CDR3 DNA sequence: TGTGCCAGCAGCCAAGCATCTGGCAGCTCTGGAAACACCATATATTTT. V and J are TRBV14 and TRBJ1-3; D gene unclear. Trimming left V 1 base short and J 0 bases short, with 10 bases between. Germline assignment: CDR1 SGHDN and CDR2 FVKESK. There are 16 residues in the CDR3.

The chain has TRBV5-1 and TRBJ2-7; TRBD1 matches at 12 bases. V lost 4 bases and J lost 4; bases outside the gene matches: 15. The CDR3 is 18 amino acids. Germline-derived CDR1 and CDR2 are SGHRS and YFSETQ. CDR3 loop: CASSTGPGQGASGYEQYF. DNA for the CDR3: TGCGCCAGCAGCACCGGCCCGGGACAGGGGGCAAGTGGATACGAGCAGTACTTC. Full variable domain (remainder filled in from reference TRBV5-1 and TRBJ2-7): KAGVTQTPRYLIKTRGQQVTLSCSPISGHRSVSWYQQTPGQGLQFLFEYFSETQRNKGNFPGRFSGRQFSNSRSEMNVSTLELGDSALYLCASSTGPGQGASGYEQYFGPGTRLTVT.

CDR3 region: CASSARQGPINEQFF. DNA of the CDR3: TGTGCCAGCAGCGCCCGACAGGGACCCATCAATGAGCAGTTCTTC. The chain has TRBV7-2 and TRBJ2-1; TRBD1 aligns across 7 bases. V gave up 5 bases and J gave up 6 bases; unmatched junction bases: 10. The germline V gene encodes CDR1 SGHTA and CDR2 FQGNSA. This CDR3 has 15 amino acids. The full variable domain, in which reference TRBV7-2 and TRBJ2-1 provide the parts outside the CDR3, is GAGVSQSPSNKVTEKGKDVELRCDPISGHTALYWYRQSLGQGLEFLIYFQGNSAPDKSGLPSDRFSAERTGGSVSTLTIQRTQQEDSAVYLCASSARQGPINEQFFGPGTRLTVL.

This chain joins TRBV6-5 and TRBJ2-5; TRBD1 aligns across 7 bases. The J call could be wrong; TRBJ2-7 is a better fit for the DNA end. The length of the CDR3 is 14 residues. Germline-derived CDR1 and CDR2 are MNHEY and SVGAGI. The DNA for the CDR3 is TGTGCCAGCAGGGACAGGCGACAGACCTACGAGCAGTACTTC. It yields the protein CASRDRRQTYEQYF.

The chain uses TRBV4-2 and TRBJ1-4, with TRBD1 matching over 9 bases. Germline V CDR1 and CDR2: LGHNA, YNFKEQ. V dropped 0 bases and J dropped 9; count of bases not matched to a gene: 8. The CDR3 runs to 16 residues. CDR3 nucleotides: TGTGCCAGCAGCCAAGATCCAAGACAGGGGGGAAAAAAACTGTTTTTT. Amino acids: CASSQDPRQGGKKLFF.